Below, 18 T cell receptor beta chains from the same sample are listed, as sequenced in a study of response to subunit inactivated influenza vaccine. MiXCR, run by TCRdb on the RT-PCR reads, gives a single entry per CDR3 protein. The sample shows hundreds of thousands of distinct CDR3 sequences, about 14% of them seen only once. Material: PBMCs from blood, obtained 14 to 15 days before vaccination. These receptors were obtained from a man aged 50 to 59 who received an inactivated influenza vaccine.

The J gene is TRBJ2-6, the V gene TRBV4-1; D remains ambiguous. This CDR3 is built from 15 residues. Germline CDR1 reads MGHRA; CDR2 reads YSYEKL. Between the trimmed V and J ends, which lost 1 base and 3 bases, there was a span of 7 bases. CDR3 amino acids: CASSQGSFGANVLTF. Here the CDR3 DNA reads TGCGCCAGCAGCCAAGGAAGTTTTGGGGCCAACGTCCTGACTTTC.

At least ten counts were recorded for this clonotype. CDR3 loop: CASSQASRSGEKLFF. The CDR3 region has the DNA TGCGCCAGCAGCCAAGCGTCCCGATCAGGTGAAAAACTGTTTTTT. The J gene is TRBJ1-4, the V gene TRBV4-3, with D hard to call. Trimming cost V 1 base and J 7 bases, with 13 bases left between them. This CDR3 comprises 15 residues. Germline loops: CDR1 LGHNA, CDR2 YSLEER.

This sequence joins TRBV7-8 and TRBJ2-5, with D possibly being TRBD1 (5 bases). The CDR3 loop spans 13 amino acids. Germline V gene sequence: CDR1 SGHVS, CDR2 FQNEAQ. Deletions cut 5 bases from V and 3 bases from J, with 10 bases between. In DNA form, the CDR3 reads TGTGCCAGCAGCCAAGGCAGGGAAGAGACCCAGTACTTC. Its translation is CASSQGREETQYF.

This clonotype was counted between two and nine times. In nucleotides, the CDR3 is TGTGCCAGCAGGAAATCTGGGGCCAACGTCCTGACTTTC. This sequence encodes CASRKSGANVLTF. V usage is TRBV9 and J usage is TRBJ2-6; D uncertain. The CDR3 spans 13 residues. The V and J ends lost 5 bases and 1 base respectively, with 4 bases between them. In germline, CDR1 is SGDLS, CDR2 YYNGEE.

The V gene is TRBV15, the J gene TRBJ1-4; maybe TRBD1 (6 bases). V dropped 3 bases and J dropped 4 bases, with 15 bases sitting between them. Germline values: CDR1 LNHNV, CDR2 YYDKDF (reference sequence). This CDR3 contains 16 residues. In DNA, the CDR3 is TGTGCCACCAGCAGGACCCAACAGGGACATAATGAAAAACTGTTTTTT. Translated: CATSRTQQGHNEKLFF. The full variable domain, its missing parts supplied by reference TRBV15 and TRBJ1-4, is DAMVIQNPRYQVTQFGKPVTLSCSQTLNHNVMYWYQQKSSQAPKLLFHYYDKDFNNEADTPDNFQSRRPNTSFCFLDIRSPGLGDTAMYLCATSRTQQGHNEKLFFGSGTQLSVL.

This clonotype was detected many times. V and J are TRBV12-3 or TRBV12-4 and TRBJ1-1; tentative D call: TRBD1 (6 bases). The CDR3 consists of 15 residues. V shed 3 bases and J shed 2 bases, with 13 bases lying between them. This CDR3 is CASSFDRRTNTEAFF. The CDR3 DNA reads TGTGCCAGCAGTTTCGACAGGAGGACTAACACTGAAGCTTTCTTT.

This clonotype has more than one count but fewer than ten. The chain couples TRBV7-2 to TRBJ2-7; D not certain. CDR3 size: 12 residues. Trimming removed 7 bases at V and 5 bases at J, with 12 bases between. CDR1 is SGHTA and CDR2 is FQGNSA in the germline V gene. For the CDR3, the DNA is TGTGCCAGCACCTACACCGGAGACGAGCAGTACTTC. It codes for CASTYTGDEQYF.

This clonotype was seen more than once but under ten times. The chain uses TRBV5-1 and TRBJ2-1; 10 bases align to TRBD2. The germline CDR1 and CDR2 sequences are SGHRS and YFSETQ. The CDR3 spans 16 residues. V lost 4 bases and J lost 0; bases outside the gene matches: 4. Here the CDR3 DNA reads TGCGCCAGCAGCGCTAGCGGGAGCCTCTCCTACAATGAGCAGTTCTTC. Its translation is CASSASGSLSYNEQFF.

Only a few counts were recorded for this clonotype. The genes are TRBV28 and TRBJ2-7; perhaps D is TRBD1 or TRBD2 (6 bases each). V lost 5 bases and J lost 9, with 29 bases in between. Germline V gene sequence: CDR1 MDHEN, CDR2 SYDVKM. The CDR3 runs 17 residues. The CDR3 is CASSPGVADRTYGGQYF. The CDR3 region has the DNA TGTGCCAGCAGTCCCGGGGTAGCGGACAGAACCTACGGTGGGCAGTACTTC.

The chain links TRBV12-3 or TRBV12-4 to TRBJ2-7; 12 positions match TRBD2. This CDR3 has 15 residues. J gave up 10 bases and V 6 bases, and 13 bases lay outside the gene matches. The CDR3: CASSFGLAGNRGQYF. Written as DNA, the CDR3 is TGTGCCAGCAGCTTCGGACTAGCGGGAAATCGGGGTCAGTACTTC.

The chain has TRBV20-1 and TRBJ2-3, with a possible D match to TRBD2 (6 bases). V lost 0 bases, J lost 2 bases, and 15 bases lay in between. Germline CDR1 DFQATT, CDR2 SNEGSKA (reference sequence). This CDR3 region has 16 residues. The DNA of the CDR3 is TGCAGTGCTAGAGATCCAAGGACTACCCTCACAGATACGCAGTATTTT. Translated: CSARDPRTTLTDTQYF.

The chain couples TRBV7-8 to TRBJ1-1; TRBD1 matches at 7 bases. The CDR3 length is 11 residues. In germline, CDR1 is SGHVS, CDR2 FQNEAQ. V shed 5 bases and J 11 bases; nucleotides not matched to a gene: 5. The CDR3 bases are TGTGCCAGCAGCATACAGGGGAGGGCTTTCTTT. Translation: CASSIQGRAFF.

CDR3 sequence: CASSFNSEETQYF. CDR3 DNA: TGTGCCAGCAGCTTTAACAGCGAAGAGACCCAGTACTTC. The rearrangement links TRBV11-1 to TRBJ2-5; D is unresolved. V was pared by 3 bases and J by 3 bases, with 8 bases between. CDR1 SGHAT and CDR2 FQDESV come from the germline V gene (reference sequence). This CDR3 comprises 13 residues.

The V gene is TRBV6-1, the J gene TRBJ2-5, with D perhaps assigned TRBD1 or TRBD2 (5 bases each). V gave up 6 bases and J gave up 2 bases, with 13 bases separating them. Germline CDR1 MNHNS, CDR2 SASEGT. There are 14 residues in the CDR3. CDR3 nucleotides: TGTGCCAGCAGCCCGACATGGGGGCAAGAGACCCAGTACTTC. Its protein is CASSPTWGQETQYF.

The sample holds a few counts of this clonotype. V and J are TRBV9 and TRBJ1-4; TRBD1 might be the D (6 bases). Germline assignment: CDR1 SGDLS and CDR2 YYNGEE. The CDR3 has 15 amino acids. Trimming took 2 bases from V and 10 from J, leaving 18 bases between them. CDR3 region: CASSVGTLREGKLFF. The CDR3 coding sequence is TGTGCCAGCAGCGTGGGGACACTTCGCGAGGGAAAACTGTTTTTT.

This clonotype was found a few times. The V call is TRBV5-1, the J call TRBJ2-5; D is uncertain. This CDR3 region has 16 residues. From germline, CDR1 is SGHRS and CDR2 YFSETQ. Trimming took 3 bases from V and 2 from J, leaving 17 bases between them. The CDR3 DNA reads as TGCGCCAGCAGCTCCGGGTATGGCGGAGTACAAGAGACCCAGTACTTC. Its translation: CASSSGYGGVQETQYF.

The count of this clonotype is one. The chain has TRBV11-2 and TRBJ2-1; 7 bases match TRBD2. V lost 0 bases, J lost 7 bases, and 9 bases stayed unmatched. CDR3 length equals 16 residues. In germline, CDR1 is SGHAT, CDR2 FQNNGV. CDR3 residues: CASSLDSAGLRNEQFF. For the CDR3, the DNA is TGTGCCAGCAGCTTAGACTCAGCGGGGCTGCGAAATGAGCAGTTCTTC. The complete variable domain, with remaining parts taken from reference TRBV11-2 and TRBJ2-1, reads EAGVAQSPRYKIIEKRQSVAFWCNPISGHATLYWYQQILGQGPKLLIQFQNNGVVDDSQLPKDRFSAERLKGVDSTLKIQPAKLEDSAVYLCASSLDSAGLRNEQFFGPGTRLTVL.

This clonotype was recorded a few times. The CDR3 region is CASSSTGPNSPLHF. The CDR3 nucleotides are TGTGCCAGCAGCTCGACAGGGCCGAATTCACCCCTCCACTTT. V and J are TRBV7-2 and TRBJ1-6, with 7 positions matching TRBD1. Germline V gives CDR1 SGHTA, CDR2 FQGNSA. The CDR3 runs 14 residues. V was pared by 4 bases and J by 7 bases, with 4 bases of the junction left unmatched.